Below are 8 T cell receptor beta chains sequenced from a single sample in a study of T cell repertoires in cytomegalovirus infection. TCRdb processed the reads anew with MiXCR; each CDR3 protein has one entry. The sample holds about a million distinct CDR3 sequences, 25% to 40% seen once. These receptors have no identified antigens. Sequencing was performed on cultured CD8+ T cells from PBMCs, taken from culture after CMV antigen stimulation. The receptors derive from a human donor in good health (CMV status not recorded). Some clones in this sample may be carry-over from other donors' samples.

This clonotype was seen more than once but under ten times. V and J are TRBV15 and TRBJ2-1; 8 positions agree with TRBD2. The CDR3 loop spans 13 amino acids. CDR1 and CDR2 from the germline V gene are LNHNV and YYDKDF (reference sequence). V was clipped by 2 bases and J by 10 bases; unmatched bases: 4. In nucleotides, the CDR3 is TGTGCCACCAGCAGAAGCGGGGGCAGCGAGCAGTTCTTC. Its protein product is CATSRSGGSEQFF. Filled out from reference TRBV15 and TRBJ2-1, the complete variable domain reads DAMVIQNPRYQVTQFGKPVTLSCSQTLNHNVMYWYQQKSSQAPKLLFHYYDKDFNNEADTPDNFQSRRPNTSFCFLDIRSPGLGDTAMYLCATSRSGGSEQFFGPGTRLTVL.

This chain joins TRBV6-5 and TRBJ1-5; unclear D gene. Germline CDR1 MNHEY, CDR2 SVGAGI. The germline V and J ends were trimmed by 0 bases and 0 bases, with 15 bases remaining between them. The CDR3 has 18 residues. This CDR3 reads CASSYSRPRRDSNQPQHF. In nucleotides, the CDR3 is TGTGCCAGCAGTTACTCGAGGCCACGAAGGGATAGCAATCAGCCCCAGCATTTT.

The CDR3 DNA sequence: TGTGCCAGCAGTGAGTTGGGACAGTGGAGGCAGTACTTC. Its protein product is CASSELGQWRQYF. The gene calls are TRBV28 and TRBJ2-7; 7 bases align to TRBD1. CDR3 length: 13 residues. With V trimmed by 5 bases and J by 9 bases, 10 bases remained unmatched. CDR1 MDHEN and CDR2 SYDVKM come from the germline V gene.

This clonotype was counted only a few times. This chain uses TRBV20-1 with TRBJ2-7; D gene unclear. CDR3 length equals 15 residues. V was pared by 6 bases and J by 1 base, with 19 bases between. Germline V gene data show CDR1 as DFQATT and CDR2 as SNEGSKA (reference sequence). CDR3 sequence (DNA): TGCAGTGCCCCCCTCTGGGCGAAGGAATCCTACGAGCAGTACTTC. Translating it yields CSAPLWAKESYEQYF.

The chain uses TRBV6-1 and TRBJ2-3; D is unresolved. In germline, CDR1 is MNHNS, CDR2 SASEGT. V lost 5 bases and J 1 base, leaving 13 bases between the germline ends. This CDR3 contains 15 residues. DNA for the CDR3: TGTGCCAGCAGTTTATCAGCGAGTCGCACAGATACGCAGTATTTT. The encoded protein is CASSLSASRTDTQYF.

The chain links TRBV29-1 to TRBJ2-7; 10 nucleotides match TRBD1. Trimming at V came to 0 bases and at J to 5 bases, leaving 16 bases not matched to a gene. Germline V CDR1 and CDR2: SQVTM, ANQGSEA. CDR3 length: 18 residues. CDR3 sequence: CSVEETQGTGTGENEQYV. CDR3 DNA sequence: TGCAGCGTTGAAGAAACTCAGGGGACCGGGACAGGGGAGAACGAGCAGTACGTC.

This clonotype appeared a few times. The chain uses TRBV4-1 and TRBJ1-2; D unresolved. This CDR3 spans 14 amino acids. Between the trimmed V and J ends, which lost 0 bases and 5 bases, there was a span of 10 bases. Germline values: CDR1 MGHRA, CDR2 YSYEKL. The CDR3 reads CASSQEVRGYGYTF. As DNA, the CDR3 is TGCGCCAGCAGCCAAGAAGTTAGAGGGTATGGCTACACCTTC.

This clonotype was seen more than once but under ten times. This chain joins TRBV11-1 and TRBJ2-3; D may be TRBD1 (5 bases). The V gene lost 5 bases and the J gene lost 4 bases, with 13 bases spanning the gap. Germline CDR1 is SGHAT and CDR2 is FQDESV (reference sequence). The CDR3 sequence is 14 residues long. CDR3 in DNA: TGTGCCAGCAGCCAATCAGGGTACCCAGATACGCAGTATTTT. Translating gives CASSQSGYPDTQYF. Full variable domain (missing parts from reference TRBV11-1 and TRBJ2-3): EAEVAQSPRYKITEKSQAVAFWCDPISGHATLYWYRQILGQGPELLVQFQDESVVDDSQLPKDRFSAERLKGVDSTLKIQPAELGDSAMYLCASSQSGYPDTQYFGPGTRLTVL.